The T cell receptor beta chain described here comes from a study of CDR3 diversity in severe acne. Each CDR3 protein gets one entry after TCRdb re-called the PCR reads with MiXCR. The sample includes tens of thousands of distinct CDR3 sequences, 50% to 65% of them seen just once. This receptor was identified in a male donor in good health, without acne. The sequenced material came from blood.

The CDR3 here is CSARRDTNQPQHF. The CDR3 DNA sequence: TGCAGTGCTCGCCGGGACACAAATCAGCCCCAGCATTTT. This chain uses TRBV20-1 with TRBJ1-5; the D gene is possibly TRBD1 (6 bases). Between the trimmed V and J ends, which lost 5 bases and 4 bases, there was a span of 12 bases. The germline gives CDR1 DFQATT, CDR2 SNEGSKA (reference sequence). CDR3 length equals 13 residues.